Sequencing of this TCR beta chain was carried out in a study of cytomegalovirus exposure and HLA in healthy donors. Study as a whole: The study placed around 80% of its 398 genotyped donors in the Caucasian-associated ancestry cluster.

Amplification used 60 Vbeta primers and 13 Jbeta primers. Sequencing was performed with immunoSEQ multiplex PCR; in TCRdb, only in-frame clones are kept and a portion is missing. In the table there are 150,000 to 200,000 clones, around 78% of which are singletons. CDR1 is DFQATT and CDR2 is SNEGSKA in the germline V gene (reference sequence). The CDR3 totals 11 residues. The V gene is TRBV20-1, the J gene TRBJ2-1; 16 nucleotides align to TRBD2. The source material was PBMCs. This receptor was obtained from a woman aged 40-49 years in good health and CMV-seronegative. The CDR3 DNA reads TGCAGAGTAGGGACTAGCGGGAGGGAGTTCTTC. Amino acids: CRVGTSGREFF.